The 22 T cell receptor beta chains given below trace back to one sample, sequenced in a study of blood T cell repertoires in COVID-19. Sequencing used immunoSEQ multiplex PCR; TCRdb keeps in-frame clones, though not all of them. In the table there are 150,000 to 200,000 clones, under 90% of which are singletons. The specimen was peripheral blood. Receptor source: a woman of 80 years or more with acute or convalescent COVID-19.

The chain joins TRBV6-5 to TRBJ1-5; 11 bases fit TRBD1. The CDR3 consists of 15 residues. Germline CDR1 and CDR2: MNHEY and SVGAGI. V shed 0 bases, J shed 5 bases, and the junction held 0 bases outside the gene matches. In nucleotides, the CDR3 is TGTGCCAGCAGTTACTCGGGACAGGGGGATCAGCCCCAGCATTTT. This codes for CASSYSGQGDQPQHF.

The CDR3 region has the DNA TGTGCCAGCAGCCAACTAGCGGGAGCAACAGATACGCAGTATTTT. Protein product: CASSQLAGATDTQYF. The chain joins TRBV4-2 to TRBJ2-3, with TRBD2 matching over 10 bases. V was clipped by 2 bases and J by 3 bases; unmatched bases: 2. Germline CDR1 LGHNA, CDR2 YNFKEQ. The length of the CDR3 is 15 residues.

The chain couples TRBV7-2 to TRBJ2-2, with D possibly matching TRBD2 (6 bases). Per germline, CDR1 SGHTA and CDR2 FQGNSA. V lost 2 bases to trimming and J lost 6 bases, with 13 bases between them. The CDR3 loop spans 15 amino acids. CDR3: CASSLLSGRSGELFF. Here the CDR3 DNA reads TGTGCCAGCAGCTTACTCAGCGGGCGGTCCGGGGAGCTGTTTTTT.

The rearrangement uses TRBV27 and TRBJ2-1; TRBD2 matches 11 bases. This CDR3 comprises 18 residues. V lost 3 bases, J lost 0 bases, and 7 bases stayed unmatched. CDR1 MNHEY and CDR2 SMNVEV come from the germline V gene (reference sequence). CDR3 sequence (DNA): TGTGCCAGCAGTTTTTCTAGCGGGGGGCCGAGCTCCTACAATGAGCAGTTCTTC. Its translation: CASSFSSGGPSSYNEQFF.

This chain joins TRBV3-1 (or the pseudogene TRBV3-2) and TRBJ1-1; no definite D call. Trimming stripped 5 bases from V and 7 bases from J, with 11 bases between. The CDR3 is made up of 12 amino acids. Germline V gene lookup returns CDR1 LGHDT and CDR2 YNNKEL (reference sequence). The CDR3 DNA reads as TGTGCCAGCAGCTCTTCACAGAGTGAAGCTTTCTTT. This translates into CASSSSQSEAFF.

The chain couples TRBV12-5 to TRBJ1-2; TRBD1 is a possible D gene (6 bases). Germline values: CDR1 LGHNT, CDR2 FRNRAP. The V gene lost 4 bases and the J gene lost 7 bases, with 13 bases spanning the gap. This CDR3 is built from 13 residues. In nucleotides, the CDR3 is TGTGCTAGTGGTTCTCTAACAGGGACTGGCTACACCTTC. It specifies CASGSLTGTGYTF.

The CDR3 coding sequence is TGTGCCAGTAGTATCGGTGACTTACTAGGTGAGCAGTTCTTC. The encoded protein is CASSIGDLLGEQFF. This chain uses TRBV19 with TRBJ2-1; perhaps TRBD2 as D (5 bases). CDR1 is LNHDA, CDR2 SQIVND, per germline (reference sequence). This CDR3 is built from 14 residues. Trimming stripped 3 bases from V and 9 bases from J, with 15 bases between.

The chain has TRBV27 and TRBJ1-4, with D unclear. This CDR3 region has 14 residues. V was pared by 6 bases and J by 4 bases, with 12 bases between. Germline V gene lookup returns CDR1 MNHEY and CDR2 SMNVEV (reference sequence). CDR3 sequence reads: CASSPSRLNEKLFF. The CDR3 region has the DNA TGTGCCAGCAGCCCCTCCAGACTTAATGAAAAACTGTTTTTT.

V usage is TRBV27 and J usage is TRBJ2-5, with TRBD1 matching over 8 bases. The CDR3 has 14 amino acids. Germline values: CDR1 MNHEY, CDR2 SMNVEV (reference sequence). The V segment lost 4 bases and the J segment 5 bases; nucleotides outside the gene matches: 6. The CDR3 DNA sequence: TGTGCCAGCAGTTCCAGGGGGCGCCCCGAGACCCAGTACTTC. Amino acids: CASSSRGRPETQYF.

This clone has only one observation. Other nucleotide sequences from this sample produce the same CDR3. This chain links TRBV6-5 with TRBJ1-2; the match to TRBD1 covers 7 bases. The CDR3 consists of 13 residues. The J segment lost 3 bases and the V segment lost 6 bases, leaving 4 bases of the junction unmatched. CDR1 and CDR2 from the germline V gene are MNHEY and SVGAGI. DNA for the CDR3: TGTGCCAGCAGCCTAGGGACAGACTATGGCTACACCTTC. Its protein product is CASSLGTDYGYTF.

This sequence joins TRBV15 and TRBJ2-5, with 8 positions matching TRBD1. The ends lost 1 base at V and 5 bases at J; junction bases unmatched: 3. This CDR3 has 14 amino acids. Germline V lookup: CDR1 LNHNV, CDR2 YYDKDF (reference sequence). CDR3 region: CATSRGDRRETQYF. The CDR3 DNA reads TGTGCCACCAGCAGAGGGGACAGGCGGGAGACCCAGTACTTC.

V is TRBV19 and J is TRBJ2-3, with D perhaps TRBD2 (6 bases). Per germline, CDR1 LNHDA and CDR2 SQIVND (reference sequence). CDR3 length equals 15 residues. Trimming removed 3 bases at V and 7 bases at J, with 17 bases between. The DNA of the CDR3 is TGTGCCAGTAGTATGGGAACCCAGGGACTCTATACGCAGTATTTT. Protein: CASSMGTQGLYTQYF. Combining the CDR3 with reference TRBV19 and TRBJ2-3 gives the whole variable domain DGGITQSPKYLFRKEGQNVTLSCEQNLNHDAMYWYRQDPGQGLRLIYYSQIVNDFQKGDIAEGYSVSREKKESFPLTVTSAQKNPTAFYLCASSMGTQGLYTQYFGPGTRLTVL.

V gene TRBV7-2 combines with J gene TRBJ2-5; 8 nucleotides align to TRBD1. This CDR3 has 13 amino acids. V gave up 5 bases and J gave up 5 bases; unmatched junction bases: 4. CDR1 is SGHTA, CDR2 FQGNSA, per germline. CDR3 sequence: CASSAGGYETQYF. The DNA of the CDR3 is TGTGCCAGCAGCGCAGGGGGCTATGAGACCCAGTACTTC.

V and J are TRBV24-1 and TRBJ2-7, with 7 nucleotides matching TRBD1. The germline gives CDR1 KGHDR, CDR2 SFDVKD. The junction had 10 bases not matched to a gene; V was cut back by 3 bases and J by 3 bases. The CDR3 covers 16 residues. CDR3 region: CATSDPMTGQDYEQYF. The CDR3, as DNA: TGTGCCACCAGTGATCCGATGACAGGGCAGGACTACGAGCAGTACTTC.

The V gene is TRBV28, the J gene TRBJ1-2; possibly TRBD1 for D (5 bases). CDR1 is MDHEN and CDR2 is SYDVKM in the germline V gene. Between the trimmed V and J ends, which lost 4 bases and 8 bases, there was a span of 8 bases. The CDR3 consists of 11 residues. The CDR3 DNA is TGTGCCAGCAGTTCAGGGTCGGGCTACACCTTC. This sequence encodes CASSSGSGYTF.

V is TRBV7-9 and J is TRBJ1-4; TRBD1 aligns across 8 bases. After removal of 6 bases from V and 5 bases from J, the junction contained 5 bases not matched to a gene. The CDR3 spans 14 residues. Looked up from germline, CDR1 is SEHNR and CDR2 is FQNEAQ (reference sequence). This CDR3 reads CASSLTGGNEKLFF. As DNA, the CDR3 is TGTGCCAGCAGTTTAACAGGGGGGAATGAAAAACTGTTTTTT.

The chain links TRBV6-2 or TRBV6-3 to TRBJ2-5, with TRBD2 identical over 9 bases. The CDR3 length is 17 residues. J gave up 4 bases and V 5 bases, and 14 bases lay outside the gene matches. Germline values: CDR1 MNHEY, CDR2 SVGEGT. The CDR3 nucleotides are TGTGCCAGCAGTCCCGGGACTAGCAGTTTTTTGGGAGAGACCCAGTACTTC. Amino acids: CASSPGTSSFLGETQYF.

This sequence joins TRBV7-9 and TRBJ2-7; no definite D call. Germline CDR1 is SEHNR and CDR2 is FQNEAQ (reference sequence). This CDR3 spans 13 amino acids. With 4 bases removed from V and 3 bases from J, the gap between germline ends came to 10 bases. For the CDR3, the DNA is TGTGCCAGCAGCTCTGACTCTAACTACGAGCAGTACTTC. Translation gives CASSSDSNYEQYF.

This clone occurred a few times. The chain employs TRBV2 and TRBJ2-7; the match to TRBD2 covers 8 bases. From germline, CDR1 is SNHLY and CDR2 FYNNEI. The V segment lost 5 bases and the J segment 1 base; nucleotides outside the gene matches: 7. This CDR3 is 15 amino acids long. The DNA for the CDR3 is TGTGCCAGCAGTAGCTCGGCGGGGGGATCCTACGAGCAGTACTTC. It codes for CASSSSAGGSYEQYF. Combining the CDR3 with reference TRBV2 and TRBJ2-7 gives the whole variable domain EPEVTQTPSHQVTQMGQEVILRCVPISNHLYFYWYRQILGQKVEFLVSFYNNEISEKSEIFDDQFSVERPDGSNFTLKIRSTKLEDSAMYFCASSSSAGGSYEQYFGPGTRLTVT.

The chain has TRBV2 and TRBJ2-3; D is perhaps TRBD1 (5 bases). Germline V gene lookup returns CDR1 SNHLY and CDR2 FYNNEI. CDR3 size: 16 residues. Trimming pared 0 bases from V and 4 bases from J, leaving 14 bases between. CDR3 in amino acids: CASSEALGARSDTQYF. CDR3 sequence (DNA): TGTGCCAGCAGTGAAGCGCTAGGGGCGCGATCAGATACGCAGTATTTT.

The chain combines TRBV4-3 with TRBJ2-5; 7 nucleotides match TRBD1. The V segment lost 4 bases and the J segment 5 bases; nucleotides outside the gene matches: 4. From germline, CDR1 is LGHNA and CDR2 YSLEER. The CDR3 runs to 13 residues. The CDR3 loop is CASSPNRGETQYF. The DNA of the CDR3 is TGCGCCAGCAGCCCGAACAGGGGTGAGACCCAGTACTTC.

The V and J genes are TRBV7-9 and TRBJ1-5; TRBD1 is a possible D gene (6 bases). This CDR3 is built from 15 residues. V lost 1 base to trimming and J lost 2 bases, with 9 bases between them. Looked up from germline, CDR1 is SEHNR and CDR2 is FQNEAQ (reference sequence). This CDR3 reads CASSLGTGRNQPQHF. The CDR3 DNA is TGTGCCAGCAGCTTAGGAACAGGGCGCAATCAGCCCCAGCATTTT.